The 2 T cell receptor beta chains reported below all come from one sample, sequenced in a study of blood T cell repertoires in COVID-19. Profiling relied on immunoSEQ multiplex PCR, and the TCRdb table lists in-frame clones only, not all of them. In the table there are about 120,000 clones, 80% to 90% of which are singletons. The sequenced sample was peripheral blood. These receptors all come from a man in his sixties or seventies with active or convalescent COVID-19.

The CDR3 DNA sequence: TGTGCCAGCTCACCACCGACAGGGGGCCCGGGTGAGCAGTACTTC. Its protein product is CASSPPTGGPGEQYF. The rearrangement joins TRBV18 to TRBJ2-7; 10 bases match TRBD1. Per germline, CDR1 KGHSH and CDR2 LQKENI. The V and J ends lost 0 bases and 7 bases, in that order; junction bases with no gene match: 6. CDR3 length equals 15 residues.

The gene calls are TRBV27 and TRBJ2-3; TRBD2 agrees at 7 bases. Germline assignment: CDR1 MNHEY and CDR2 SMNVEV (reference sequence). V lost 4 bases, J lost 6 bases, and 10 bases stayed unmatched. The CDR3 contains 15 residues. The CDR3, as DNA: TGTGCCAGCAGTTGGGAGGGGATTAGGGCGGATACGCAGTATTTT. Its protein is CASSWEGIRADTQYF.